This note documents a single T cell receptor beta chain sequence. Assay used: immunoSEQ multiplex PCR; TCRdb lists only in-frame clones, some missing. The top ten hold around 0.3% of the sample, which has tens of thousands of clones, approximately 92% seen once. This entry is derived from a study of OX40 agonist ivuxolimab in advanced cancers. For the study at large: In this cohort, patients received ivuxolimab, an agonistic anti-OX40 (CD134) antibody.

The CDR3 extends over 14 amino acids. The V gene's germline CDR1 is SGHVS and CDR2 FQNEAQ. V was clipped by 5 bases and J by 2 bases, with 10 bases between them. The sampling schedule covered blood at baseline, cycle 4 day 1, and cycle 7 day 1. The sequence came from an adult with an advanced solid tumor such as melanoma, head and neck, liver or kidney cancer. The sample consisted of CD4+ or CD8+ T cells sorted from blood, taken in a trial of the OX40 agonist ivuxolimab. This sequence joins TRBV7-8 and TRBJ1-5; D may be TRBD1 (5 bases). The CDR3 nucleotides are TGTGCCAGCAGCAGGGGTCGGGGCAATCAGCCCCAGCATTTT. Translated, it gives CASSRGRGNQPQHF.